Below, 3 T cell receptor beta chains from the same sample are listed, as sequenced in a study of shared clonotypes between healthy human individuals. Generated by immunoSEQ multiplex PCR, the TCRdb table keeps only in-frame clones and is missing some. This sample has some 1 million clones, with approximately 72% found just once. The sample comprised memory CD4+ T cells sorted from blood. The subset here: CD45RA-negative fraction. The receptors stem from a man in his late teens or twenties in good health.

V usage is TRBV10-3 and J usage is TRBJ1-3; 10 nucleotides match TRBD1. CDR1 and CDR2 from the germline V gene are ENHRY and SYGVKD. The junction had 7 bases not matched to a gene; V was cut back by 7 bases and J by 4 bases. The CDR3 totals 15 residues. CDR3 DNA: TGTGCCATCACCACGGGACAGGGGACCGGAAACACCATATATTTT. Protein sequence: CAITTGQGTGNTIYF.

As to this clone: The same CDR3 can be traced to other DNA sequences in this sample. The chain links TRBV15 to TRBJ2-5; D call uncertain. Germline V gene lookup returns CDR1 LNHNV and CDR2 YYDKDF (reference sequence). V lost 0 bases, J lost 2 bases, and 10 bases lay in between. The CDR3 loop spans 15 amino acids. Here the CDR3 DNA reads TGTGCCACCAGCAGAGATCCCCAGCAACAAGAGACCCAGTACTTC. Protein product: CATSRDPQQQETQYF.

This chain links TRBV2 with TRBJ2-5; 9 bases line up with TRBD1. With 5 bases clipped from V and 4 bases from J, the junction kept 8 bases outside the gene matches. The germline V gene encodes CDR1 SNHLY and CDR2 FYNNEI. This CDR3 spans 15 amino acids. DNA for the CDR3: TGTGCCAGCAGTTCAAACAGGGGGCGCCCAGAGACCCAGTACTTC. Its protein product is CASSSNRGRPETQYF.